Listed below are T cell receptor beta chains from one sample, sequenced in a study of T cells in Graves' hyperthyroidism and ophthalmopathy. A single record per CDR3 protein comes from TCRdb applying MiXCR to the multiplex PCR reads. The sample yields around 380,000 distinct CDR3 sequences, roughly 14% seen once. Sequencing input: blood. Receptors were obtained from a man younger than 40 with Graves' hyperthyroidism that later progressed to Graves' ophthalmopathy. Both conserved end residues are part of each CDR3. The D gene is left open where the match is weak. Size is omitted from some rows. Given values are once, few, many or a class for expanded clones.

v_gene,d_gene,len,abundance,j_gene,CDR3nt,CDR3aa
TRBV9,-,12,many,TRBJ2-3,TGTGCCAGCAGCGTTATAGGGAATACGCAGTATTTT,CASSVIGNTQYF
TRBV20-1,-,15,many,TRBJ1-2,TGCAGTGCCCATACCCCCGTTCCAGGCCGGGCCGGCTACACCTTC,CSAHTPVPGRAGYTF
TRBV11-3,-,14,many,TRBJ2-3,TGTGCCAGCAGCTTATGGAGGGTTGAAGATACGCAGTATTTT,CASSLWRVEDTQYF
TRBV6-1,-,16,many,TRBJ2-5,TGTGCCAGCAGTGGCGGGACTGCGGTCCGGGGAGAGACCCAGTACTTC,CASSGGTAVRGETQYF
TRBV12-5,TRBD1,16,many,TRBJ2-1,TGTGCTAGTGGTAACGGACAGGGTTTGTACTACAATGAGCAGTTCTTC,CASGNGQGLYYNEQFF
TRBV11-2,-,12,many,TRBJ2-1,TGTGCCAGCAGTCCGACATTCAATGAGCAGTTCTTC,CASSPTFNEQFF
TRBV24-1,TRBD1,16,-,TRBJ2-1,TGTGCCACCAGTGATATAAAACAGGGGGAGAACAATGAGCAGTTCTTC,CATSDIKQGENNEQFF
TRBV20-1,-,13,many,TRBJ2-7,TGCAGTGCTAGGGCCGGGGGCCCCTACGAGCAGTACTTC,CSARAGGPYEQYF
TRBV6-5,-,15,many,TRBJ2-2,TGTGCCAGCAGTTACTCAGGGCGGAACACCGGGGAGCTGTTTTTT,CASSYSGRNTGELFF
TRBV6-1,-,13,few,TRBJ2-3,TGTGCCAGCTCGATCCGAGGGGCAGATACGCAGTATTTT,CASSIRGADTQYF
TRBV20-1,TRBD1,13,many,TRBJ1-1,TGCAGTGCTAAGGGACAGATGAACACTGAAGCTTTCTTT,CSAKGQMNTEAFF
TRBV2,-,13,many,TRBJ1-2,TGTGCCAGCAGTGAAGCTGGGGGGTCGGAGAGCACCTTC,CASSEAGGSESTF
TRBV19,-,13,few,TRBJ2-1,TGTGCCAGTAGTATAACTAGATACAATGAGCAGTTCTTC,CASSITRYNEQFF
TRBV20-1,-,15,-,TRBJ2-2,TGCAGTGCACGAGGCGGGACAGCGAACACCGGGGAGCTGTTTTTT,CSARGGTANTGELFF
TRBV30,TRBD2,13,many,TRBJ2-3,TGTGCCTGGAGCAGGACTAGCGGGGGATCCGAGTATTTT,CAWSRTSGGSEYF
TRBV6-1,-,18,many,TRBJ2-7,TGTGCCAGCAGGACCATCCTTATTCGGGACAAAATAGGCCACGAGCAGTACTTC,CASRTILIRDKIGHEQYF
TRBV5-1,-,15,-,TRBJ2-7,TGCGCCAGCAGCTTCCAGGTAAGCGCGATCTACGAGCAGTACTTC,CASSFQVSAIYEQYF
TRBV18,-,14,few,TRBJ2-7,TGTGCCAGCTCACCAGGGCTAGCGCAATACGAGCAGTACTTC,CASSPGLAQYEQYF
TRBV18,TRBD2,14,many,TRBJ2-7,TGTGCCAGCTCACCTGGGACGGGAGGTGACGAGCAGTACTTC,CASSPGTGGDEQYF
TRBV28,-,14,many,TRBJ2-5,TGTGCCAGCAGTTTATTCCCTCCGGACAAGACCCAGTACTTC,CASSLFPPDKTQYF
TRBV20-1,TRBD2,17,-,TRBJ2-3,TGCAGTGCTAGAGATGGGAGAGGCGGGGGGGCCCCAGATACGCAGTATTTT,CSARDGRGGGAPDTQYF
TRBV7-9,-,12,few,TRBJ2-1,TGTGCCAGCAGTCACAGGGAAAATGAGCAGTTCTTC,CASSHRENEQFF